Sequencing of this T cell receptor (beta chain) was carried out in a study of cytomegalovirus exposure and HLA in healthy donors (dated by TCRdb to 2017 to 2019). Study-level background: An earlier analysis of some 500 of the donors reported about 290 Gb of sequence data and 117 million unique TCR beta sequences from some 180 million T cells. Of the 350 to 450 genotyped donors, roughly 76% were placed in the genetic ancestry cluster associated with self-reported Caucasian donors. In the later analysis, no new phenotypic data were used to find candidate immune exposures; instead, reliance was placed on TCR beta sequences and their occurrence across donors. The number of typed donors differed by locus: about 629-630 for A, B, C, DRB1 and DQB1; 522 for DQA1; 606 for DPA1; and some 430 for DPB1. In an earlier analysis of 500 to 650 of the donors, high-throughput TCR beta sequencing was used to judge whether each TCR beta V gene segment behaved as functional or pseudogenic. Four or five DR-DQ haplotypes were handled as single units for association and clustering because linkage in the cohort was strong. Besides the first cohort of roughly 660 subjects, a separate validation cohort made up of about 120 different subjects was used. The study profiled the T cell repertoires of more than 500 subjects by immunosequencing and related them to cytomegalovirus serostatus. Across approximately 400 genotyped donors of the cohort, an average of about 220,000 unique TCR beta nucleotide sequences per donor were sequenced, and roughly 20% of those sequences were non-productive. Donor age, sex, ethnicity and CMV serostatus were collected together with the repertoire data. An early release covering 550 to 650 HLA-typed donors comprised around 300 gigabases of sequencing data and some 79 million unique TCR sequences. In a later genetic analysis, genome-wide SNP genotypes for 398 of the 666 donors were used, and that subset was treated as a discovery cohort. Every discovery cohort repertoire had been produced on one sequencing platform. A later analysis re-examined previously published TCR beta repertoires from over 500 donors and added high-resolution HLA genotyping to investigate patterns of TCR occurrence. Both class I and class II loci were covered by HLA typing, at four-digit resolution. The aim of the study was to test whether cataloging public T cell receptors could identify signatures of past pathogen exposure. High-throughput TCR immunosequencing, statistical association of individual TCRs with disease status, and machine learning were combined to predict cytomegalovirus infection status.

The cohort was made up of 500 to 800 healthy bone marrow donors. All cohort members were sampled while nominally healthy, although unrecorded immune exposures were likely present. The donor tested CMV seronegative and was one of the 352 seronegative cohort members. Each donor provided a peripheral blood sample, and peripheral blood mononuclear cells were used for TCR beta sequencing. Genomic DNA was extracted from the blood cell samples with the Qiagen DNeasy Blood Extraction Kit. The CDR3 goes from the cysteine to the phenylalanine over 15 residues. Only the CDR3 part of the read is kept: 45 bases, read in frame from the first base. Cut back by 4 bases and 2 bases, the V and J ends lie 12 bases apart. The germline V gene specifies SGHTA as CDR1 and FQGTGA as CDR2. This clone was counted a single time. What this receptor recognizes is not known. No much larger clone exists at a distance of one base, and base qualities are not known.

To prepare the library, the immunoSEQ multiplex PCR assay was applied. For the multiplex PCR, a mixture combining 60 forward primers for TCR Vbeta segments and 13 reverse primers for TCR Jbeta segments was used. The CDR3 region of rearranged TCR beta genes was amplified from genomic DNA with a multiplex PCR assay. Amplified TCR beta libraries were sequenced as 87-base-pair reads on the Illumina HiSeq System. In the source study's methods: A later analysis counted about 76 million unique TCR beta chains across the 666 repertoires, and some 11 million of these chains were shared by at least two donors. To remove PCR and sequencing errors, raw reads were error-corrected and collapsed into unique sequences using a nearest-neighbor algorithm that merged closely related sequences. CDR3 sequences were aligned to IMGT reference sequences to assign V, D and J gene segments. For a sequence to be retained, at least a six-nucleotide match to both a V gene segment and a J gene segment was required. Rearrangements were called productive when the CDR3 lacked stop codons and stayed in frame with V and J; all others were non-productive. Following IMGT convention, CDR3 was defined as the stretch from the second conserved V-encoded cysteine to the conserved J-encoded phenylalanine. The earlier analysis of some 540 of the donors excluded any sequence lacking an unambiguous match to a single V gene segment. In an earlier analysis of roughly 500 of the donors, V segments were called functional above 56.7% productive rearrangements and were called segregating when the between-donor standard deviation exceeded 5%. A statistical classification framework was developed to diagnose cytomegalovirus status using the catalog of TCR beta chain sequences. V and J gene assignment, in a later analysis, came from comparing TCR nucleotide sequences with IMGT/GENE-DB human TR gene sequences. A later analysis assigned CDR3 sequences and most-parsimonious VDJ recombination scenarios with the TCRdist pipeline. In a later analysis, each TCR beta chain was defined by its CDR3 amino acid sequence together with its V-gene family, and reads without a unique V-gene family were excluded. As a way to deal with suspected cross-contamination and a sequencing artifact, a later analysis dropped approximately 570 nucleotide sequences that were highly shared and had low generation probability. For each public chain, a later analysis derived a clonal expansion index from normalized ranks of inferred template counts within each repertoire. In a later analysis, generation probabilities were computed with a VDJ recombination model fitted to out-of-frame rearrangements, and the resulting probabilities were checked against IGoR. A later analysis scored TCR-TCR, TCR-HLA and TCR-CMV co-occurrence with hypergeometric tests, applying a repertoire-size bias correction to TCR pairs. False discovery rates were estimated in a later analysis by permuting HLA or CMV assignments 20 times. In a later analysis, co-occurring TCRs were grouped using DBSCAN, with TCRdist sequence similarity added in when clustering inside HLA-allele-positive subsets. Repertoires with fewer than 30,000 or more than 120,000 public chains were left out of co-occurrence clustering, as were four to six repertoires with anomalous nucleotide sharing. TCRdb holds this immuneACCESS table with in-frame rearrangements only. Some clones are missing; in checked studies, unresolved V genes explain under half, and the rest has no known cause. V, J and clone size are those of that table, while D and trimming were read from the DNA. A total of around 150,000 clones appear in this sample, about four fifths of them only once. Together, the top ten hold under 6% of the sample.

What the study reported, not specific to this receptor: Several of the top co-occurrence clusters appeared to be linked to parvovirus B19, influenza, CMV and Epstein-Barr virus, according to a later analysis. Because counts were too low, around 18 rarely observed V segments, including chromosome 9 orphons, were left out of the earlier analysis of 587 of the donors. A later analysis associated about 16,000 TCR beta sequences with specific HLA alleles at a false discovery rate of 0.05. A further reported finding was that TCR beta sequences accurately predicted the HLA-A and HLA-B alleles for most subjects in the first cohort. Broadly in line with IMGT annotations, most TCR beta V segments showed up in productive rearrangements about 87% or about 30% of the time in an earlier analysis of 587 of the donors. According to a later analysis, most CMV-associated TCR beta chains appeared to be HLA-restricted, and the HLA associations seemed to be driven largely by CMV exposure. The 87-base-pair reads could not distinguish some IMGT-functional V segments, including TRBV6-2 and TRBV6-3, so those segments were excluded. The only immune exposure information available for the cohort was CMV serostatus. In a later analysis, HLA-associated TCR beta chains were found to be more clonally expanded and to have lower generation probabilities than equally common non-associated chains. Because some donors lacked HLA typing at each locus, the association tests relied only on the typed subset. It was suggested by the authors that the approach could potentially be generalized to other disease states and immunological phenotypes. Only TCR beta chains were sequenced in this cohort, and the absence of alpha or paired-chain data limited detectable features. Sequencing depth was assumed to be roughly uniform across donors in the presence/absence analyses, though that assumption may not hold. A later genetic analysis reported fewer N-insertions in productive TCRs among donors in an Asian-associated ancestry cluster than the roughly 700-donor mean. Correlated functional status among segregating V segments might reflect linkage disequilibrium, but an unknown experimental factor could not be ruled out. A total of 150 or so TCR beta chains were listed by the study as associated with cytomegalovirus. A cluster of highly shared sequence variants was judged likely to be a technical artifact of the sequencing pipeline. Cytomegalovirus status was reported to be diagnosed by the classifier with high specificity and sensitivity in both the original and validation cohorts. When HLA alleles, especially DR and DQ, strongly co-occurred, attributing TCR associations to individual alleles was difficult. In vitro tests confirmed that a few of the cytomegalovirus-associated TCR beta chains recognize cytomegalovirus antigens. Most TCR sequences were observed very rarely across donors, whereas some public TCRs were present in many individuals. In a later analysis, TCR association rates were found to vary across HLA loci, with the most associated TCRs seen for DRB1 alleles and the fewest for HLA-C alleles. V-gene and J-gene trimming of TCR beta chains was associated with a missense DCLRE1C variant in a later genetic analysis, and the association was replicated in an independent cohort.

The receptor was isolated from a man in his thirties or forties in good health and CMV-seronegative. The source material was PBMCs. The chain is made from TRBV7-3 and TRBJ2-1, with TRBD1 tentatively as D gene (6 bases match). The nucleotides read TGTGCCAGCAGCTCGCGCTGGGGGCCCTACAATGAGCAGTTCTTC. This codes for CASSSRWGPYNEQFF. Reference TRBV7-3 and TRBJ2-1 proteins supply the regions before and after the CDR3; the full variable domain is: GAGVSQTPSNKVTEKGKYVELRCDPISGHTALYWYRQSLGQGPEFLIYFQGTGAADDSGLPNDRFFAVRPEGSVSTLKIQRTERGDSAVYLCASSSRWGPYNEQFFGPGTRLTVL.